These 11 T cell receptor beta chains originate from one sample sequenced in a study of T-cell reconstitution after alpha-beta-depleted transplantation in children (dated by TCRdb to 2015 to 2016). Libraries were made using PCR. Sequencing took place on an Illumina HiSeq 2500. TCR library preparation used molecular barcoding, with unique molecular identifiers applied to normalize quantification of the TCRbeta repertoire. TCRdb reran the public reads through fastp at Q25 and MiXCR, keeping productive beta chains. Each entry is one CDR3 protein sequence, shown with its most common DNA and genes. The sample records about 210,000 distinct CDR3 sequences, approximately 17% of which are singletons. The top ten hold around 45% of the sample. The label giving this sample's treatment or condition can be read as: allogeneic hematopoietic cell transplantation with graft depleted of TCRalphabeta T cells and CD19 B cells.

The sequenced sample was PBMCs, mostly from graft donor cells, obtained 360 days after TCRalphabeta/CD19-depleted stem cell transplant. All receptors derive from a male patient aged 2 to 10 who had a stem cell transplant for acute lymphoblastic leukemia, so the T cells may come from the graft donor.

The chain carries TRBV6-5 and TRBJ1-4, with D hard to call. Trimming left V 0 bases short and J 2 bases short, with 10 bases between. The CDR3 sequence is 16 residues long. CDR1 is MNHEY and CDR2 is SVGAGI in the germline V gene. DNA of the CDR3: TGTGCCAGCAGTTACTCGTTGGGGTACACTAATGAAAAACTGTTTTTT. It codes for CASSYSLGYTNEKLFF.

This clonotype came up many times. The CDR3 reads CSVGRLAGGQYEQYF. The CDR3 coding sequence is TGCAGCGTTGGGCGGCTAGCGGGGGGACAGTACGAGCAGTACTTC. The V call is TRBV29-1, the J call TRBJ2-7; 11 nucleotides line up with TRBD2. Looked up from germline, CDR1 is SQVTM and CDR2 is ANQGSEA. J lost 4 bases, V lost 4 bases, and 9 bases had no gene match. This CDR3 spans 15 amino acids.

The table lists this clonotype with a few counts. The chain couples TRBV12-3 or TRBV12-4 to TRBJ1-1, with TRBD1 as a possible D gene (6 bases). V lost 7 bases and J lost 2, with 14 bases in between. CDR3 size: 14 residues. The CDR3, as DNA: TGTGCCAGCACCAAAACAGGGTTCAACACTGAAGCTTTCTTT. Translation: CASTKTGFNTEAFF.

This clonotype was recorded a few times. In DNA form, the CDR3 reads TGTGCCAGCAGCTCCGGACAGGGCGGGGAGCAGTACTTC. Protein sequence: CASSSGQGGEQYF. J is TRBJ2-7 and V is TRBV13; 8 positions agree with TRBD1. This CDR3 is built from 13 residues. V was clipped by 4 bases and J by 7 bases; unmatched bases: 6. Germline CDR1 reads PRHDT; CDR2 reads FYEKMQ (reference sequence).

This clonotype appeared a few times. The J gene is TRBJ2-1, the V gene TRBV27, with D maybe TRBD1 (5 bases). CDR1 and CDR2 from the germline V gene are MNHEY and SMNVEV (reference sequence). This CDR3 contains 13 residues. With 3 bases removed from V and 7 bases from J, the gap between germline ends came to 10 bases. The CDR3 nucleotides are TGTGCCAGCAGTTTTGGCAGGGTTAATGAGCAGTTCTTC. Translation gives CASSFGRVNEQFF.

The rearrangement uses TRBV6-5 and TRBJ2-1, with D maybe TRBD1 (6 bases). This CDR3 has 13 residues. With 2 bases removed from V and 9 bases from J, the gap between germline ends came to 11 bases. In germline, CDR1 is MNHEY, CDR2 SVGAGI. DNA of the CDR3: TGTGCCAGCAGTTACCTCCAGGGGCGTGAGCAGTTCTTC. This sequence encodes CASSYLQGREQFF.

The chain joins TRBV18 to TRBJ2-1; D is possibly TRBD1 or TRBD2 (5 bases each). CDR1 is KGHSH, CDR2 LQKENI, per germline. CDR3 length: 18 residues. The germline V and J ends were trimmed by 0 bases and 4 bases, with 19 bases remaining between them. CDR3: CASSPPGRQNNRYNEQFF. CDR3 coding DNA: TGTGCCAGCTCACCACCGGGACGTCAGAATAACCGATACAATGAGCAGTTCTTC.

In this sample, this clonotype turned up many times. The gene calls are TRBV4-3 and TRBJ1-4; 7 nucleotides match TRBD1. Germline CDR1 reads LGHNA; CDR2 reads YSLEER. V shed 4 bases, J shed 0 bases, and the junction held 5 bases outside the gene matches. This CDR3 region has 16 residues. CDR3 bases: TGCGCCAGCAGCCCGGGGACAGTGACAACTAATGAAAAACTGTTTTTT. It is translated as CASSPGTVTTNEKLFF.

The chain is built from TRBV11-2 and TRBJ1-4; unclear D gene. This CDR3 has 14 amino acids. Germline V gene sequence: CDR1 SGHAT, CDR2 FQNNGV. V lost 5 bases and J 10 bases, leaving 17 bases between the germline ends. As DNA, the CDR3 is TGTGCCAGCAGCCACCCGGGCTCCCCGGCAAAACTGTTTTTT. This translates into CASSHPGSPAKLFF.

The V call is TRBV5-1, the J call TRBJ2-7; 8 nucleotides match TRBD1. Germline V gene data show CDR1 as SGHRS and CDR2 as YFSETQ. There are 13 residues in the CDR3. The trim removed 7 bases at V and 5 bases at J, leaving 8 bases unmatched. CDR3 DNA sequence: TGCGCCAGCCGTCAGCCAGGGGGCGACGAGCAGTACTTC. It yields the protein CASRQPGGDEQYF.

CDR3 coding DNA: TGTGCCAGCAGCCCGGGCCTTGGTTATGGCTACACCTTC. Encoded protein: CASSPGLGYGYTF. The rearrangement uses TRBV7-2 and TRBJ1-2; D is unresolved. V gave up 5 bases and J gave up 5 bases, with 12 bases separating them. Germline loops: CDR1 SGHTA, CDR2 FQGNSA. The CDR3 has 13 residues.